The sample holds many counts of the clone carrying this T cell receptor beta chain. These data originate in a study of CD8+CD57+ T cells in acquired aplastic anemia. This CDR3 has 14 residues. The V end lost 1 base, the J end lost 0 bases, and 7 bases lay between the germline ends. Germline values: CDR1 SGHRS, CDR2 YFSETQ. Genomic DNA templated the TCR beta VDJ and CDR3 profiling. TCRdb ran MiXCR on the reads and lists one entry per CDR3 protein. The sample has under 350,000 distinct CDR3 sequences, roughly 61% seen once. Selection for sequencing was limited to patients who had shown CD8+CD57+ cell expansion by flow cytometry.

The specimen was sorted CD4+, CD8+, or CD8+CD57+ T cells (not recorded which) from PBMCs. The rearrangement links TRBV5-1 to TRBJ1-2; D is unclear. The receptor was isolated from a human donor with aplastic anemia. CDR3: CASSLSTSNYGYTF. For the CDR3, the DNA is TGCGCCAGCAGCTTGAGTACCTCTAACTATGGCTACACCTTC.